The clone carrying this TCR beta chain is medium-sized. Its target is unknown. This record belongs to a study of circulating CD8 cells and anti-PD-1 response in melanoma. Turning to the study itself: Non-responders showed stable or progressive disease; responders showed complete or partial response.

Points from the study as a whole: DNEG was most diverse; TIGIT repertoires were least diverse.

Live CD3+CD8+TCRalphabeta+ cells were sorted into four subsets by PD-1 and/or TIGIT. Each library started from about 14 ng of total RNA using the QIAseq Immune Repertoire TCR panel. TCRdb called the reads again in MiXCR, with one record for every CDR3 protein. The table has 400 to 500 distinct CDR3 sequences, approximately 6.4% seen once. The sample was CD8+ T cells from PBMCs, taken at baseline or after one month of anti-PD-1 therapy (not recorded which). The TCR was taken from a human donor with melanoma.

The CDR3 nucleotides read TGCGCCAGCAGTGAAGTCACAGGGGGTTTCAATGAGCAGTTCTTC. This codes for CASSEVTGGFNEQFF. The gene calls are TRBV10-1 and TRBJ2-1, with 8 bases fitting TRBD1. This CDR3 is 15 amino acids long. V lost 3 bases to trimming and J lost 6 bases; unmatched junction nucleotides: 7. In germline, CDR1 is WNHNN, CDR2 SYGVQD (reference sequence).